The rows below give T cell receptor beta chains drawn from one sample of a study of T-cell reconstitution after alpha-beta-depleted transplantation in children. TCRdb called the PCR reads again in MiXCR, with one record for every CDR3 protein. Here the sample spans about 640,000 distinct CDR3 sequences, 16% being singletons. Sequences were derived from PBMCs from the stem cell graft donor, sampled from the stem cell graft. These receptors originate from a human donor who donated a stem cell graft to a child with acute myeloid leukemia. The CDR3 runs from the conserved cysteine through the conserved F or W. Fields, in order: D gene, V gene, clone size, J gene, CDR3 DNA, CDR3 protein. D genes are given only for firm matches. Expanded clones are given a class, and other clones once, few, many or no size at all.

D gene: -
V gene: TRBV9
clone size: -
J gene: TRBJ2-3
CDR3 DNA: TGTGCCAGCAGCGTAGTGCCGGGCACAGATACGCAGTATTTT
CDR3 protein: CASSVVPGTDTQYF

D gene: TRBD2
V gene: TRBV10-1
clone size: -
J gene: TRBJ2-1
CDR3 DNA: TGCGCCAGCAGTGAGTCACTAGCGGGGGGCCACAATGAGCAGTTCTTC
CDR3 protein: CASSESLAGGHNEQFF

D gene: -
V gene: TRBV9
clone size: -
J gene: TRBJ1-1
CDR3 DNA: TGTGCCAGCAGCGTAGCCCGAGGGACACAAGCTTTCTTT
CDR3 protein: CASSVARGTQAFF

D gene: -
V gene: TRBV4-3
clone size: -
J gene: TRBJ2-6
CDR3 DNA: TGCGCCAGCAGCCAAGATAGGGGGGGGCTTGGGGCCAACGTCCTGACTTTC
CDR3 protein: CASSQDRGGLGANVLTF

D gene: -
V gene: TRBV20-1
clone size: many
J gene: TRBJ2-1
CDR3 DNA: TGCAGTGCTATGGGAGAGTCCTACAATGAGCAGTTCTTC
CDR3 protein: CSAMGESYNEQFF

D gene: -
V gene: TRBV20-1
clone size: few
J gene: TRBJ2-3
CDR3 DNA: TGCAGTGCTAGAGGAGACAGCCTTTCGGGAGATACGCAGTATTTT
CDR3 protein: CSARGDSLSGDTQYF

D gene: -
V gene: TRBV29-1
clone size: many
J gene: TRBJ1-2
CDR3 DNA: TGCAGCGTCCCGACAGAGGACTATGGCTACACCTTC
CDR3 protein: CSVPTEDYGYTF

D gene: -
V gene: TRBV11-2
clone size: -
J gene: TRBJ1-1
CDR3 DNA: TGTGCCAGCAGCATTTCACTGAACACTGAAGCTTTCTTT
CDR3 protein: CASSISLNTEAFF

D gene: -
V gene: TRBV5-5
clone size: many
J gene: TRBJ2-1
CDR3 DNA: TGTGCCAGCAGCTTGGCGGTTGAGCAGTTCTTC
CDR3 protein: CASSLAVEQFF

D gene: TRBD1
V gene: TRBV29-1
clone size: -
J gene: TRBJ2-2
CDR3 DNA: TGCAGCGTTGAGATCGGGACAGGGAGGACCGGGGAGCTGTTTTTT
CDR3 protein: CSVEIGTGRTGELFF

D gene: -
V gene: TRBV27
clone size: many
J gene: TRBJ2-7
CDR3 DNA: TGTGCCAGAGGGGCATTTCGGATCTACGAGCAGTACTTC
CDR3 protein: CARGAFRIYEQYF

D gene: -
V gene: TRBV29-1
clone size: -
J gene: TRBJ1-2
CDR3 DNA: TGCAGCGTTCCGTATATTTATGGCTACACCTTC
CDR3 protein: CSVPYIYGYTF

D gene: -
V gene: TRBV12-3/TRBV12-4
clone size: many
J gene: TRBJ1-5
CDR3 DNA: TGTGCCAGCAGTTTTGAAGGGGTAAATCAGCCCCAGCATTTT
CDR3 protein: CASSFEGVNQPQHF

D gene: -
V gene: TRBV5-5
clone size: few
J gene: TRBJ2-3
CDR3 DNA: TGTGCCAGCAGCCACGTGTTAAACACAGATACGCAGTATTTT
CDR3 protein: CASSHVLNTDTQYF

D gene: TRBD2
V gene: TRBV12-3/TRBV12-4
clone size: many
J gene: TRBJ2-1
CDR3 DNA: TGTGCCACCTTTCCCGGGACTAGGTTCCATGAGCAGTTCTTC
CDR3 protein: CATFPGTRFHEQFF

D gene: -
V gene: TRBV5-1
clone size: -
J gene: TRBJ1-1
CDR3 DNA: TGCGCCAGCAGCTCAACCGCAGGGACCACTGAAGCTTTCTTT
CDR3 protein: CASSSTAGTTEAFF

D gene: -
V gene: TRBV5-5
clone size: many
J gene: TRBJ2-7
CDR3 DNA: TGTGCCAGCAGCTTGATCTTGGGGGGTTACGAGCAGTACTTC
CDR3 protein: CASSLILGGYEQYF

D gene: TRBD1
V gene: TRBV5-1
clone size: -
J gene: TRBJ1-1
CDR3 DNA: TGCGCCAGCAGCATCGACAGGGTGATAACTGAAGCTTTCTTT
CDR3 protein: CASSIDRVITEAFF

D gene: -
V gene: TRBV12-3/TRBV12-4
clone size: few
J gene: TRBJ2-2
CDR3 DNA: TGTGCCAGCAGTACCTCGGGGGCCGGGGAGCTGTTTTTT
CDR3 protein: CASSTSGAGELFF

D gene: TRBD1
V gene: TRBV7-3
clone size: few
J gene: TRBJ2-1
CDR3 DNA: TGTGCCAGCAGCCCCTGGGACAGGACGGGGGAGCAGTTCTTC
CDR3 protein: CASSPWDRTGEQFF

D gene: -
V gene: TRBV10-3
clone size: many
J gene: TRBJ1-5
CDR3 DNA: TGTGCCATCAGCGTCGATGTATGGGGCACGGGAGGCAATCAGCCCCAGCATTTT
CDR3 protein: CAISVDVWGTGGNQPQHF

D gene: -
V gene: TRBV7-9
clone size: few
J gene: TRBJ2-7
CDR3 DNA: TGTGCCAGCAGCTTAGCCCCGGACAGCCACGAGCAGTACTTC
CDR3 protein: CASSLAPDSHEQYF

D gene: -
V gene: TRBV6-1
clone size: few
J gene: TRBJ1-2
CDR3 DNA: TGTGCCAGCAGTCGTACAGGGAAACCCAACTATGGCTACACCTTC
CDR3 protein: CASSRTGKPNYGYTF

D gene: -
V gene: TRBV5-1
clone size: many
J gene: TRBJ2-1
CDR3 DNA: TGCGCCAGCGTAGGGGGGGCCTCCTACAATGAGCAGTTCTTC
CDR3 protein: CASVGGASYNEQFF

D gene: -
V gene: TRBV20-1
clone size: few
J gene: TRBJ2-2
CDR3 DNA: TGCAGTGCTAGTCCGGAGGACACCGGGGAGCTGTTTTTT
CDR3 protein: CSASPEDTGELFF

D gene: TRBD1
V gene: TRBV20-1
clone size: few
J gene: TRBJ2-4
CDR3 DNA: TGCAGTGCTGTCCGGGACAGGGGAGTGAGCATTCAGTACTTC
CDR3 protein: CSAVRDRGVSIQYF

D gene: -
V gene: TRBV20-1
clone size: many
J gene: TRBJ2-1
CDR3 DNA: TGCAGTGCTAGGCCCCTCCACAGCGCGTCCTACAATGAGCAGTTCTTC
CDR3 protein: CSARPLHSASYNEQFF

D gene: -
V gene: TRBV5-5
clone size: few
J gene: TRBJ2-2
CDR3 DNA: TGTGCCAGCAGCTTGACAGGGATAGAGGCTTCCACCGGGGAGCTGTTTTTT
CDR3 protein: CASSLTGIEASTGELFF

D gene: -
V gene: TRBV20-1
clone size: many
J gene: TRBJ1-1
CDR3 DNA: TGCAGTGTTAGACTGAACACTGAAGCTTTCTTT
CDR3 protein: CSVRLNTEAFF

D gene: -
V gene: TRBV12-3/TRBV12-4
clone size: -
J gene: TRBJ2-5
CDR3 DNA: TGTGCCAGCAGTTTCCACGGGGGGACCCAGTACTTC
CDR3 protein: CASSFHGGTQYF

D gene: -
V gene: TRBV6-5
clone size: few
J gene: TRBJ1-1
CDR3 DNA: TGTGCCAGCAGTTACTTGAGCGGGTCCCTCAAGGGGCGCCCTGAAGCTTTCTTT
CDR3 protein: CASSYLSGSLKGRPEAFF

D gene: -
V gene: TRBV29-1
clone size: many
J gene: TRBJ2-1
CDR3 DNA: TGCAGCGTTGAAGATTCAGAGGGTCTAGGGGTCGATGAGCAGTTCTTC
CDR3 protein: CSVEDSEGLGVDEQFF

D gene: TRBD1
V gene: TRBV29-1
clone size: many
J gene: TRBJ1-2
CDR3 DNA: TGCAGCGTTGAAGCAATGACAGGGAGCTATGGCTACACCTTC
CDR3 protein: CSVEAMTGSYGYTF

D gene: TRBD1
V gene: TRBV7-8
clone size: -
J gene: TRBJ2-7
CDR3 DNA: TGTGCCAGCAGCTTAGGACTCGTCGGACAGGGATGGTCCTACGAGCAGTACTTC
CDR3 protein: CASSLGLVGQGWSYEQYF

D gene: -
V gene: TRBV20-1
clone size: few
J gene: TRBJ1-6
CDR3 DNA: TGCAGTGCTAGAGGGGACGCCCTGCCCTATAATTCACCCCTCCACTTT
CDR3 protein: CSARGDALPYNSPLHF

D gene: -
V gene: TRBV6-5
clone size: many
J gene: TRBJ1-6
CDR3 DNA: TGTGCCAGCAGTTACACGGAGGGCCGGTCACCCCTCCACTTT
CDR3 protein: CASSYTEGRSPLHF

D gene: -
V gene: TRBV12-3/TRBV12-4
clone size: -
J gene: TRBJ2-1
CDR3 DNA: TGTGCCACCTCAGGAGGGGGAGATGAGCAGTTCTTC
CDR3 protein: CATSGGGDEQFF

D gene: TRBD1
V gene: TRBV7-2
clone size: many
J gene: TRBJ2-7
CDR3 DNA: TGTGCCAGCAGCTTACTAGGGACAGGGGGGCCCTACGAGCAGTACTTC
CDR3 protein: CASSLLGTGGPYEQYF

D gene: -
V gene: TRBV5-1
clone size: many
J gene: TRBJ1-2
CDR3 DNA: TGCGCCAGCAGCTTGGTATACGGGTCGAACTATGGCTACACCTTC
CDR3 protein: CASSLVYGSNYGYTF

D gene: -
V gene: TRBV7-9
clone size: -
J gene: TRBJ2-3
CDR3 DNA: TGTGCCAGCAGCTTAGCCATGCAGGGTAGCACAGATACGCAGTATTTT
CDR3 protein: CASSLAMQGSTDTQYF

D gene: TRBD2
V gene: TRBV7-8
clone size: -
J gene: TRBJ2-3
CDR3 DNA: TGTGCCAGCAGCACACAACTAGCGGGGGCGTTCACAGATACGCAGTATTTT
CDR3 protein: CASSTQLAGAFTDTQYF

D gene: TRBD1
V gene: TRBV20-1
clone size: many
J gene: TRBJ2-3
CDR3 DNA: TGCAGTGCTCTCAGACAGGGGAGGAAGGCAGATACGCAGTATTTT
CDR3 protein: CSALRQGRKADTQYF

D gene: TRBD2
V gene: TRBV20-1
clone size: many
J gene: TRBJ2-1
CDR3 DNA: TGCAGTGCTACCACTAGCGGGGATCTCAATGAGCAGTTCTTC
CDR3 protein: CSATTSGDLNEQFF

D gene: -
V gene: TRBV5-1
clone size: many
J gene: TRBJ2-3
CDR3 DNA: TGCGCCAGCAGTTATGGGGGAGATACGCAGTATTTT
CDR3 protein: CASSYGGDTQYF

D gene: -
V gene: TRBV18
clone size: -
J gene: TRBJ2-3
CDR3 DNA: TGTGCCAGCTCATCCGACATCGCTAGCACAGATACGCAGTATTTT
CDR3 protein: CASSSDIASTDTQYF

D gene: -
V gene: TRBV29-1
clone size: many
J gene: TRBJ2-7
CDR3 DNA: TGCAGCGTGGGGACATACCAGTACGAGCAGTACTTC
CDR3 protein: CSVGTYQYEQYF

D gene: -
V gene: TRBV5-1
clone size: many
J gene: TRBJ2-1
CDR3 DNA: TGCGCCAGCAGCTTGGGTGGGGCTAGGGCCTACAATGAGCAGTTCTTC
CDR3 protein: CASSLGGARAYNEQFF

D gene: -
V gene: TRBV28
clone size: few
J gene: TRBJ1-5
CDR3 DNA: TGTGCCAGCACCCCGCCGGAGAATCAGCCCCAGCATTTT
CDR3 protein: CASTPPENQPQHF

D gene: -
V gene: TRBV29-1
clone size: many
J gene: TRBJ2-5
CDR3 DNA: TGCAGCGTTGAAGATCAGGACAGCCCCCAAGAGACCCAGTACTTC
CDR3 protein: CSVEDQDSPQETQYF

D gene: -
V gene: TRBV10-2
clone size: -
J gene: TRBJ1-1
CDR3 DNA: TGCGCCAGCAAGGACTCGAGGTACACTGAAGCTTTCTTT
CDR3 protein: CASKDSRYTEAFF

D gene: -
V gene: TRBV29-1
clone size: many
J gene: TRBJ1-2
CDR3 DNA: TGCAGCGTTCGGGTCAACGCCTATGGCTACACCTTC
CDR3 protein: CSVRVNAYGYTF

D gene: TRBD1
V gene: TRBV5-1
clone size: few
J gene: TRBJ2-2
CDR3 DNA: TGCGCCAGCAGCTTGGATTGGACAGGGAACACCGGGGAGCTGTTTTTT
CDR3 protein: CASSLDWTGNTGELFF

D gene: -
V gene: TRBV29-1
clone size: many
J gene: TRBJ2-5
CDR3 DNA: TGCAGCGTCCACAGGGGGGGGGAGACCCAGTACTTC
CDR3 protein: CSVHRGGETQYF

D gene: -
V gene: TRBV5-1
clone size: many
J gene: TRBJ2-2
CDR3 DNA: TGCGCCAGCAGCTTGGGACATGACACCGGGGAGCTGTTTTTT
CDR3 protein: CASSLGHDTGELFF

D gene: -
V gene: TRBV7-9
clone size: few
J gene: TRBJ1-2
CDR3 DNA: TGTGCCAGCAGCTCAGGAGGGATTGGCTATGGCTACACCTTC
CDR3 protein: CASSSGGIGYGYTF

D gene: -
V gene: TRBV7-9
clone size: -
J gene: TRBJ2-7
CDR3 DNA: TGTGCCAGCAGCTTCGACCGGGCCAACGGCGACTACGAGCAGTACTTC
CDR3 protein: CASSFDRANGDYEQYF

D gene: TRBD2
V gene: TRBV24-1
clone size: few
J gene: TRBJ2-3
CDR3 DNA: TGTGCCACCAGTGGGGGGGGGTGGGAGACAGATACGCAGTATTTT
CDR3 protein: CATSGGGWETDTQYF

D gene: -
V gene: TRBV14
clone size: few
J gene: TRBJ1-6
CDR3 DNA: TGTGCCAGCAGCCATGGGACCGAGCCTTATAATTCACCCCTCCACTTT
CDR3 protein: CASSHGTEPYNSPLHF

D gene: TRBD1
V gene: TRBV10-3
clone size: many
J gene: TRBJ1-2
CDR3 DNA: TGTGCCATCAGTGATACAGGGGGCGTCGGGTATGGCTACACCTTC
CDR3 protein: CAISDTGGVGYGYTF